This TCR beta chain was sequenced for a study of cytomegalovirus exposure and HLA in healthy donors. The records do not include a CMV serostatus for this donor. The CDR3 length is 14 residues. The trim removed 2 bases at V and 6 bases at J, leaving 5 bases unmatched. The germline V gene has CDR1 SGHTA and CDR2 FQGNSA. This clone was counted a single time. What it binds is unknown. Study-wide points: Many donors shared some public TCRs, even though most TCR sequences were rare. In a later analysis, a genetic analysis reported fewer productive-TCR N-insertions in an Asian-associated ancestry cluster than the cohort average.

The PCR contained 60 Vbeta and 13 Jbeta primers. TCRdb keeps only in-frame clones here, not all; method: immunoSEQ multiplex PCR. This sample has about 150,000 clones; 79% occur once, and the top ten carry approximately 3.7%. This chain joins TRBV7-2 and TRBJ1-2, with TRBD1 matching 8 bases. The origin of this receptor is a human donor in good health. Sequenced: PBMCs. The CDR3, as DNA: TGTGCCAGCAGCTTACCGGGACAGGTCCATGGCTACACCTTC. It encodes CASSLPGQVHGYTF.